These T cell receptor beta chains were read from a single sample in a study of beta chain features in type 1 diabetes. The data were produced by immunoSEQ multiplex PCR, yet TCRdb's version contains in-frame clones alone and is incomplete. The repertoire holds some 350,000 clones, 8.5% to 10% seen once, with about 0.6% in the top ten. Input material: central memory CD4+ T cells from blood. The receptors were sampled from a man aged 30-40 years with type 1 diabetes. Both conserved end residues are part of each CDR3. Fields, in order: V gene, J gene, D gene, clone size, CDR3 protein, CDR3 DNA. D genes are given only for firm matches. Expanded clones are given a class, and other clones once, few, many or no size at all.

v_call: TRBV12-2; j_call: TRBJ2-6; d_call: -; clone_size: few; cdr3_aa: CASRLALGSLGFGANVLTF; cdr3_nt: TGTGCAAGTCGCTTAGCGCTCGGTAGTCTAGGGTTCGGGGCCAACGTCCTGACTTTC
v_call: TRBV28; j_call: TRBJ2-7; d_call: -; clone_size: few; cdr3_aa: CASIQERGGTDLYEQYF; cdr3_nt: TGTGCCAGCATCCAGGAAAGGGGAGGGACAGACCTCTACGAGCAGTACTTC
v_call: TRBV28; j_call: TRBJ2-1; d_call: TRBD2; clone_size: -; cdr3_aa: CASSPGGSYNEQFF; cdr3_nt: TGTGCCAGCAGTCCCGGGGGGTCCTACAATGAGCAGTTCTTC
v_call: TRBV10-3; j_call: TRBJ2-4; d_call: TRBD1; clone_size: -; cdr3_aa: CASSTGQGDIQYF; cdr3_nt: TGTGCCAGCAGCACGGGACAGGGGGACATTCAGTACTTC
v_call: TRBV20-1; j_call: TRBJ2-5; d_call: -; clone_size: few; cdr3_aa: CSARIQETQYF; cdr3_nt: TGCAGTGCCCGGATCCAAGAGACCCAGTACTTC
v_call: TRBV7-6; j_call: TRBJ2-7; d_call: -; clone_size: -; cdr3_aa: CASSLDFSDRYEQYF; cdr3_nt: TGTGCCAGCAGCTTAGACTTCAGCGACAGATACGAGCAGTACTTC
v_call: TRBV27; j_call: TRBJ1-2; d_call: -; clone_size: few; cdr3_aa: CASSLSVQGRNGYTF; cdr3_nt: TGTGCCAGCAGTTTATCGGTACAGGGCCGTAATGGCTACACCTTC
v_call: TRBV5-6; j_call: TRBJ2-2; d_call: TRBD2; clone_size: few; cdr3_aa: CASSHAWASGSEVTGELFF; cdr3_nt: TGTGCCAGCAGTCACGCTTGGGCTAGCGGGAGTGAGGTCACCGGGGAGCTGTTTTTT
v_call: TRBV19; j_call: TRBJ2-3; d_call: TRBD2; clone_size: few; cdr3_aa: CASSRGLASTDTQYF; cdr3_nt: TGTGCCAGTAGTCGTGGACTAGCGAGCACAGATACGCAGTATTTT
v_call: TRBV2; j_call: TRBJ2-1; d_call: TRBD2; clone_size: few; cdr3_aa: CASSPGGASGTYNEQFF; cdr3_nt: TGTGCCAGCAGTCCGGGGGGGGCCAGCGGGACTTACAATGAGCAGTTCTTC
v_call: TRBV6-4; j_call: TRBJ2-1; d_call: TRBD1; clone_size: -; cdr3_aa: CASAKGTGGALGGRGNEQFF; cdr3_nt: TGTGCCAGTGCGAAGGGGACAGGGGGCGCATTGGGCGGGAGAGGAAATGAGCAGTTCTTC
v_call: TRBV6-6; j_call: TRBJ2-4; d_call: TRBD2; clone_size: -; cdr3_aa: CASSSGRRDIQYF; cdr3_nt: TGTGCCAGCAGTAGCGGGAGACGAGACATTCAGTACTTC
v_call: TRBV5-4; j_call: TRBJ2-5; d_call: -; clone_size: -; cdr3_aa: CASSFGGRRETQYF; cdr3_nt: TGTGCCAGCAGCTTTGGGGGGCGCAGGGAGACCCAGTACTTC
v_call: TRBV11-3; j_call: TRBJ1-1; d_call: -; clone_size: once; cdr3_aa: CASSLGGNYGAFF; cdr3_nt: TGTGCCAGCAGCTTAGGAGGCAACTACGGAGCTTTCTTT
v_call: TRBV19; j_call: TRBJ1-4; d_call: -; clone_size: -; cdr3_aa: CASSKTDSNEKLFF; cdr3_nt: TGTGCCAGTAGTAAGACGGATTCTAATGAAAAACTGTTTTTT
v_call: TRBV30; j_call: TRBJ2-2; d_call: TRBD1; clone_size: few; cdr3_aa: CAWRTTGAGELFF; cdr3_nt: TGTGCCTGGAGGACGACAGGGGCCGGGGAGCTGTTTTTT
v_call: TRBV28; j_call: TRBJ2-4; d_call: TRBD2; clone_size: few; cdr3_aa: CASSSIAGGQNIQYF; cdr3_nt: TGTGCCAGCAGTTCTATAGCGGGAGGGCAAAACATTCAGTACTTC
v_call: TRBV7-7; j_call: TRBJ2-2; d_call: -; clone_size: few; cdr3_aa: CASSLSAANTGELFF; cdr3_nt: TGTGCTAGCAGCTTATCAGCAGCTAACACCGGGGAGCTGTTTTTT
v_call: TRBV19; j_call: TRBJ2-7; d_call: -; clone_size: many; cdr3_aa: CASSAPWRLDEQYF; cdr3_nt: TGTGCCAGTAGTGCCCCATGGCGGCTTGACGAGCAGTACTTC
v_call: TRBV5-1; j_call: TRBJ1-4; d_call: TRBD1; clone_size: many; cdr3_aa: CASSAGQGRATNEKLFF; cdr3_nt: TGCGCCAGCAGCGCCGGACAGGGGCGAGCAACTAATGAAAAACTGTTTTTT
v_call: TRBV5-1; j_call: TRBJ2-5; d_call: -; clone_size: -; cdr3_aa: CASSLWTDQETQYF; cdr3_nt: TGCGCCAGCAGCTTGTGGACAGACCAAGAGACCCAGTACTTC
v_call: TRBV28; j_call: TRBJ2-4; d_call: -; clone_size: -; cdr3_aa: CASSRRPGGLAKNIQYF; cdr3_nt: TGTGCCAGCAGTCGCCGCCCCGGAGGTCTTGCCAAAAACATTCAGTACTTC
v_call: TRBV27; j_call: TRBJ2-1; d_call: -; clone_size: few; cdr3_aa: CASSLYGNEQFF; cdr3_nt: TGTGCCAGCAGTTTATACGGCAATGAGCAGTTCTTC
v_call: TRBV2; j_call: TRBJ1-2; d_call: -; clone_size: few; cdr3_aa: CASSEQNYGYTF; cdr3_nt: TGTGCCAGCAGTGAACAGAACTATGGCTACACCTTC
v_call: TRBV27; j_call: TRBJ1-2; d_call: -; clone_size: few; cdr3_aa: CASSLSLDYRIGYTF; cdr3_nt: TGTGCCAGCAGTTTATCGCTGGACTACCGCATTGGCTACACCTTC
v_call: TRBV7-2; j_call: TRBJ1-2; d_call: -; clone_size: -; cdr3_aa: CASSLAANYGYTF; cdr3_nt: TGTGCCAGCAGCTTAGCGGCTAACTATGGCTACACCTTC
v_call: TRBV18; j_call: TRBJ2-7; d_call: TRBD2; clone_size: few; cdr3_aa: CASSPGLALYEQYF; cdr3_nt: TGTGCCAGCTCACCTGGACTAGCCCTCTACGAGCAGTACTTC
v_call: TRBV28; j_call: TRBJ1-1; d_call: TRBD1; clone_size: -; cdr3_aa: CASSSGGQGGPEAFF; cdr3_nt: TGTGCCAGCAGTTCCGGCGGACAGGGAGGCCCTGAAGCTTTCTTT